The 15 T cell receptor beta chains below were found in one sample sequenced in a study of early T cells in non-severe SARS-CoV-2 infection. TCRdb re-derived calls from the 5' RACE reads in MiXCR, one entry per CDR3 protein. Altogether around 71,000 distinct CDR3 sequences are present, about 14% being singletons, with the ten largest covering roughly 3.8%. The starting material was whole blood, obtained at baseline. Every receptor here comes from an adult who was a healthcare worker with PCR-confirmed SARS-CoV-2 infection or an uninfected control (not recorded which).

This clonotype came up a few times. V and J are TRBV19 and TRBJ2-3; 9 nucleotides align to TRBD2. CDR3 size: 16 residues. V was clipped by 5 bases and J by 5 bases; unmatched bases: 11. CDR1 and CDR2 from the germline V gene are LNHDA and SQIVND (reference sequence). CDR3 residues: CASSETSGFSGDTQYF. The CDR3 DNA is TGTGCCAGTAGTGAGACTAGCGGTTTTTCAGGAGATACGCAGTATTTT.

DNA of the CDR3: TGTGCCAGCAGCTACCAGGGGGCTAATTCACCCCTCCACTTT. It is translated as CASSYQGANSPLHF. The gene calls are TRBV28 and TRBJ1-6; TRBD1 agrees at 8 bases. The length of the CDR3 is 14 residues. Germline CDR1 reads MDHEN; CDR2 reads SYDVKM. J gave up 6 bases and V 6 bases, and 4 bases lay outside the gene matches.

This clonotype was detected ten times or more. The chain has TRBV12-3 or TRBV12-4 and TRBJ1-5; no definite D call. V shed 7 bases and J shed 0 bases, with 16 bases lying between them. This CDR3 has 16 amino acids. The CDR3 DNA follows: TGTGCCAGCACCTCTAGGGCGGGATATAGCAATCAGCCCCAGCATTTT. This encodes CASTSRAGYSNQPQHF.

V usage is TRBV2 and J usage is TRBJ2-1; 7 positions agree with TRBD2. V gave up 5 bases and J gave up 9 bases; unmatched junction bases: 10. Looked up from germline, CDR1 is SNHLY and CDR2 is FYNNEI. This CDR3 has 14 amino acids. This CDR3 reads CASSLRELAGEQFF. The CDR3 DNA reads TGTGCCAGCAGTCTACGGGAATTAGCGGGTGAGCAGTTCTTC.

This clonotype was counted at least ten times. The CDR3 loop is CASSDRGETQYF. Written as DNA, the CDR3 is TGTGCCAGCTCGGACAGGGGAGAGACCCAGTACTTC. This chain connects TRBV2 to TRBJ2-5; the match to TRBD1 covers 9 bases. V lost 8 bases and J lost 4; bases outside the gene matches: 2. Germline V CDR1 and CDR2: SNHLY, FYNNEI. This CDR3 has 12 amino acids.

This clonotype was observed a few times. V usage is TRBV2 and J usage is TRBJ2-7; 7 positions agree with TRBD2. The CDR3 extends over 14 amino acids. With V trimmed by 5 bases and J by 6 bases, 10 bases remained unmatched. CDR1 SNHLY and CDR2 FYNNEI come from the germline V gene. The DNA of the CDR3 is TGTGCCAGCAGTCCTCCCGGGACTACAGGCGAGCAGTACTTC. The encoded protein is CASSPPGTTGEQYF. The complete variable domain, with remaining parts taken from reference TRBV2 and TRBJ2-7, reads EPEVTQTPSHQVTQMGQEVILRCVPISNHLYFYWYRQILGQKVEFLVSFYNNEISEKSEIFDDQFSVERPDGSNFTLKIRSTKLEDSAMYFCASSPPGTTGEQYFGPGTRLTVT.

This clonotype has only a few counts. The chain joins TRBV25-1 to TRBJ2-7; the match to TRBD1 covers 8 bases. The CDR3 is 11 residues long. CDR1 and CDR2 from the germline V gene are MGHDK and SYGVNS. Trimming removed 7 bases from V and 5 bases from J; junction bases left unmatched: 1. The CDR3 region is CASKTGDEQYF. The CDR3 nucleotides read TGTGCCAGCAAGACAGGGGACGAGCAGTACTTC.

V gene TRBV30 combines with J gene TRBJ2-5, with 8 nucleotides matching TRBD1. J gave up 4 bases and V 4 bases, and 11 bases lay outside the gene matches. CDR1 GTSNPN and CDR2 SVGIG come from the germline V gene (reference sequence). CDR3 length: 15 residues. CDR3 amino acids: CAWTQQGTGRETQYF. As DNA, the CDR3 is TGTGCCTGGACCCAACAGGGGACAGGCCGAGAGACCCAGTACTTC.

The chain joins TRBV27 to TRBJ1-1; D perhaps matches TRBD1 (5 bases). Germline V lookup: CDR1 MNHEY, CDR2 SMNVEV (reference sequence). Trimming left V 5 bases short and J 3 bases short, with 16 bases between. The CDR3 is made up of 15 amino acids. For the CDR3, the DNA is TGTGCCAGCAGTCCTTCTGGGACTAGGGACACTGAAGCTTTCTTT. Translating it yields CASSPSGTRDTEAFF.

This clonotype has a count of ten or more. The gene calls are TRBV3-1 and TRBJ2-7, with 11 positions matching TRBD2. The V segment lost 4 bases and the J segment 6 bases; nucleotides outside the gene matches: 14. The CDR3 totals 17 residues. Looked up from germline, CDR1 is LGHDT and CDR2 is YNNKEL (reference sequence). CDR3 in DNA: TGTGCCAGCAGCCCCTCCTGGACTAGCGGGTCCCGAGCCGAGCAGTACTTC. Amino acids: CASSPSWTSGSRAEQYF.

This clonotype was counted at least ten times. The chain combines TRBV3-1 with TRBJ2-1; 9 bases map to TRBD2. V was pared by 4 bases and J by 6 bases, with 10 bases of the junction left unmatched. The CDR3 has 16 amino acids. The germline gives CDR1 LGHDT, CDR2 YNNKEL (reference sequence). CDR3 in amino acids: CASSPHSGTSFNEQFF. CDR3 DNA: TGTGCCAGCAGCCCTCATTCCGGGACTAGCTTCAATGAGCAGTTCTTC.

The CDR3 nucleotides read TGTGCCAGCAGACGCGGGACATTCCAAGAGACCCAGTACTTC. Translated: CASRRGTFQETQYF. J is TRBJ2-5 and V is TRBV3-1; perhaps D is TRBD1 or TRBD2 (6 bases each). V was clipped by 6 bases and J by 1 base, with 12 bases between them. The CDR3 loop spans 14 amino acids. Looked up from germline, CDR1 is LGHDT and CDR2 is YNNKEL (reference sequence).

This clonotype was detected only a few times. This rearrangement joins TRBV2 to TRBJ1-2; D might be TRBD1 (5 bases). CDR3 length equals 13 residues. The germline V gene encodes CDR1 SNHLY and CDR2 FYNNEI. Trimming left V 6 bases short and J 6 bases short, with 14 bases between. The CDR3 reads CASRPTTGHGYTF. The DNA of the CDR3 is TGTGCCAGCAGGCCGACGACGGGGCATGGCTACACCTTC. Full variable domain (remainder filled in from reference TRBV2 and TRBJ1-2): EPEVTQTPSHQVTQMGQEVILRCVPISNHLYFYWYRQILGQKVEFLVSFYNNEISEKSEIFDDQFSVERPDGSNFTLKIRSTKLEDSAMYFCASRPTTGHGYTFGSGTRLTVV.

V is TRBV20-1 and J is TRBJ2-7; D not resolved. Trimming stripped 6 bases from V and 7 bases from J, with 13 bases between. The CDR3 is 11 amino acids. The germline V gene encodes CDR1 DFQATT and CDR2 SNEGSKA (reference sequence). The CDR3 DNA is TGCAGTGCCCAGCTCCCCGTGGAGCAGTACTTC. Translation gives CSAQLPVEQYF.

CDR3 DNA sequence: TGTGCCAGCAGTCCCTGGTCCCTCACCGGGGAGCTGTTTTTT. As protein: CASSPWSLTGELFF. J is TRBJ2-2 and V is TRBV27; D unresolved. The germline CDR1 and CDR2 sequences are MNHEY and SMNVEV (reference sequence). Trimming took off 5 bases at V and 4 bases at J, with 11 bases between the two ends. The CDR3 is 14 residues long.